This passage covers 28 T cell receptor beta chains from one sample sequenced in a study of OX40 agonist ivuxolimab in advanced cancers. Data came from immunoSEQ multiplex PCR; TCRdb stores just in-frame clones and leaves some out. This table has some 45,000 clones, 85% to 90% appearing once. The sequencing here drew on CD4+ or CD8+ T cells sorted from blood, taken in a trial of the OX40 agonist ivuxolimab. The origin of the receptors is an adult with an advanced solid tumor such as melanoma, head and neck, liver or kidney cancer.

This clone has only a few counts. The chain couples TRBV7-9 to TRBJ2-3; possibly TRBD2 for D (6 bases). The CDR3 is 15 amino acids. The V end lost 2 bases, the J end lost 2 bases, and 11 bases lay between the germline ends. Per germline, CDR1 SEHNR and CDR2 FQNEAQ (reference sequence). CDR3 sequence reads: CASSLSEGLTDTQYF. The CDR3 DNA reads as TGTGCCAGCAGCTTATCCGAGGGACTCACAGATACGCAGTATTTT.

Worth noting for this clone: One junction end disagrees with the germline gene, perhaps due to a read error. The rearrangement links TRBV11-2 to TRBJ1-3; possibly TRBD1 for D (5 bases). The CDR3 spans 15 residues. The germline V gene has CDR1 SGHAT and CDR2 FQNNGV. CDR3 residues: CASSLERGSGNTIYF. CDR3 coding DNA: TGTGCCAGCAGCCTAGAGAGGGGTTCTGGAAACACCATATATTTT.

This rearrangement joins TRBV5-4 to TRBJ1-4, with D perhaps TRBD1 (6 bases). Trimming cost V 0 bases and J 8 bases, with 14 bases left between them. The CDR3 runs 15 residues. CDR1 and CDR2 (germline): SGHNT, YYREEE (reference sequence). Here the CDR3 DNA reads TGTGCCAGCAGCTTGGGGGGGCCAATCGAGGAAAAACTGTTTTTT. It codes for CASSLGGPIEEKLFF.

V is TRBV6-5 and J is TRBJ2-7; D may be TRBD1 (5 bases). The CDR3 extends over 14 amino acids. Trimming cost V 4 bases and J 0 bases, with 10 bases left between them. Germline CDR1 reads MNHEY; CDR2 reads SVGAGI. CDR3 DNA sequence: TGTGCCAGCAGTTTTGTGACAGTCTCCTACGAGCAGTACTTC. It specifies CASSFVTVSYEQYF.

The rearrangement uses TRBV6-5 and TRBJ1-5; D is undetermined. V lost 5 bases and J lost 1, with 6 bases in between. Germline-derived CDR1 and CDR2 are MNHEY and SVGAGI. The CDR3 is 13 residues long. CDR3 in amino acids: CASSTTSNQPQHF. CDR3 sequence (DNA): TGTGCCAGCAGTACGACGAGCAATCAGCCCCAGCATTTT.

The sample holds one count of this clone. The genes are TRBV13 and TRBJ2-7; TRBD2 aligns across 7 bases. The V segment lost 10 bases and the J segment 3 bases; nucleotides outside the gene matches: 18. CDR1 is PRHDT, CDR2 FYEKMQ, per germline (reference sequence). CDR3 size: 16 residues. The DNA of the CDR3 is TGTGCCACCGCGGAAACTTCTAGCGGACTGAACTACGAGCAGTACGTC. Its protein is CATAETSSGLNYEQYV.

This sequence joins TRBV7-9 and TRBJ1-4; 12 bases match TRBD1. CDR1 is SEHNR and CDR2 is FQNEAQ in the germline V gene (reference sequence). This CDR3 region has 14 residues. V lost 5 bases and J lost 10; bases outside the gene matches: 5. CDR3 sequence (DNA): TGTGCCAGCAGCCCGGTGGGACAGGGGGCAAAACTGTTTTTT. As protein: CASSPVGQGAKLFF.

The rearrangement joins TRBV7-9 to TRBJ2-7; TRBD1 agrees at 9 bases. Trimming at V came to 3 bases and at J to 1 base, leaving 4 bases not matched to a gene. Germline CDR1 is SEHNR and CDR2 is FQNEAQ (reference sequence). There are 15 residues in the CDR3. In DNA form, the CDR3 reads TGTGCCAGCAGCTTCCGACAGGGGGTTTCCTACGAGCAGTACTTC. As protein: CASSFRQGVSYEQYF.

The CDR3 coding sequence is TGCGCCAGCAGCCAGGCCCCGGGACAGGCCACCTACGAGCAGTACTTC. Its protein product is CASSQAPGQATYEQYF. The rearrangement uses TRBV4-1 and TRBJ2-7; 8 bases align to TRBD1. Unmatched junction bases numbered 9, after V lost 3 bases and J lost 2 bases. Germline assignment: CDR1 MGHRA and CDR2 YSYEKL. The CDR3 length is 16 residues.

The gene calls are TRBV4-3 and TRBJ2-3; D could derive from TRBD1 or TRBD2 (5 bases each). Germline CDR1 LGHNA, CDR2 YSLEER. CDR3 size: 15 residues. The V gene lost 4 bases and the J gene lost 1 base, with 12 bases spanning the gap. CDR3 bases: TGCGCCAGCAGCCGAAACCGGGACGGCACAGATACGCAGTATTTT. This sequence encodes CASSRNRDGTDTQYF.

By frequency in the sample, this clone is medium-sized. V and J are TRBV28 and TRBJ1-5, with 7 bases aligning to TRBD1. Germline V gene sequence: CDR1 MDHEN, CDR2 SYDVKM. CDR3 size: 14 residues. V lost 3 bases and J lost 2; bases outside the gene matches: 1. CDR3 loop: CASSFGQGNQPQHF. The CDR3 coding sequence is TGTGCCAGCAGTTTCGGACAGGGCAATCAGCCCCAGCATTTT.

The chain employs TRBV5-4 and TRBJ2-7; TRBD1 matches at 7 bases. Germline V CDR1 and CDR2: SGHNT, YYREEE (reference sequence). The CDR3 consists of 14 residues. V was pared by 4 bases and J by 0 bases, with 4 bases of the junction left unmatched. Here the CDR3 DNA reads TGTGCCAGCAGCGACCGGGACAGCTCCTACGAGCAGTACTTC. The encoded protein is CASSDRDSSYEQYF.

This clone was seen just once. The gene calls are TRBV13 and TRBJ1-6; 9 nucleotides align to TRBD1. Germline V lookup: CDR1 PRHDT, CDR2 FYEKMQ (reference sequence). The V segment lost 6 bases and the J segment 8 bases; nucleotides outside the gene matches: 8. The length of the CDR3 is 15 residues. CDR3 sequence: CASRQGAPFDSPLHF. The CDR3 DNA follows: TGTGCCAGCAGACAGGGGGCGCCTTTCGATTCACCCCTCCACTTT.

J is TRBJ1-1 and V is TRBV5-4; 7 bases are shared with TRBD1. CDR1 and CDR2 from the germline V gene are SGHNT and YYREEE (reference sequence). This CDR3 has 13 amino acids. With 10 bases clipped from V and 8 bases from J, the junction kept 14 bases outside the gene matches. CDR3 sequence reads: CAVYRGEGEEAFF. For the CDR3, the DNA is TGTGCCGTCTACAGGGGCGAGGGTGAAGAAGCTTTCTTT.

The V gene is TRBV5-1, the J gene TRBJ1-2; no firm D call. Per germline, CDR1 SGHRS and CDR2 YFSETQ. The CDR3 contains 14 residues. With 0 bases removed from V and 2 bases from J, the gap between germline ends came to 8 bases. This CDR3 is CASSLGDGNYGYTF. The CDR3, as DNA: TGCGCCAGCAGCTTGGGAGATGGAAACTATGGCTACACCTTC.

This clone was counted a single time. Different DNA sequences within this sample yield the same CDR3. This chain links TRBV4-3 with TRBJ1-5; D possibly corresponds to TRBD1 (6 bases). The CDR3 sequence is 15 residues long. The V end was cut by 0 bases, the J end by 7 bases, with 13 bases between. Per germline, CDR1 LGHNA and CDR2 YSLEER. The CDR3 DNA sequence: TGCGCCAGCAGCCAAGACAGGGGAGAGGGCCAGCCCCAGCATTTT. Amino acids: CASSQDRGEGQPQHF.

The chain employs TRBV13 and TRBJ2-5; the D is unclear. CDR1 PRHDT and CDR2 FYEKMQ come from the germline V gene (reference sequence). The CDR3 contains 15 residues. V gave up 6 bases and J gave up 2 bases, with 16 bases separating them. CDR3 protein: CASRVGPRKQETQYF. In DNA, the CDR3 is TGTGCCAGCAGAGTCGGGCCGAGGAAACAAGAGACCCAGTACTTC.

The chain has TRBV28 and TRBJ2-1, with 7 bases lining up with TRBD2. Germline CDR1 reads MDHEN; CDR2 reads SYDVKM. With V trimmed by 5 bases and J by 0 bases, 4 bases remained unmatched. This CDR3 has 15 amino acids. The CDR3 here is CASSPKRGSYNEQFF. The CDR3 bases are TGTGCCAGCAGTCCTAAGCGGGGCTCCTACAATGAGCAGTTCTTC.

V usage is TRBV5-6 and J usage is TRBJ2-7, with D unclear. Trimming removed 0 bases from V and 3 bases from J, with 13 bases in between. CDR1 is SGHDT and CDR2 is YYEEEE in the germline V gene. The CDR3 consists of 15 residues. CDR3 region: CASSLAFGRIYEQYV. The DNA for the CDR3 is TGTGCCAGCAGCTTGGCCTTTGGGCGGATCTACGAGCAGTACGTC.

This clone was recorded only once. The chain recombines TRBV18 with TRBJ1-4, with D hard to call. Germline V CDR1 and CDR2: KGHSH, LQKENI. V shed 1 base and J shed 6 bases, with 21 bases lying between them. The CDR3 covers 18 residues. The CDR3 bases are TGTGCCAGCTCACCACTAACACGCGGTGAGGGTTCCGATGAAAAACTGTTTTTT. Translated, it gives CASSPLTRGEGSDEKLFF.

The chain combines TRBV6-6 with TRBJ2-7; D is tentatively TRBD1 or TRBD2 (5 bases each). The length of the CDR3 is 14 residues. Germline CDR1 MNHNY, CDR2 SVGAGI (reference sequence). Trimming removed 8 bases at V and 0 bases at J, with 14 bases between. CDR3 sequence: CASGYGASSYEQYF. In nucleotides, the CDR3 is TGTGCCAGCGGATACGGGGCTAGCTCCTACGAGCAGTACTTC.

This clone was found once. V is TRBV10-3 and J is TRBJ1-1; TRBD1 aligns across 7 bases. The CDR3 spans 12 residues. Germline assignment: CDR1 ENHRY and CDR2 SYGVKD. With 6 bases clipped from V and 5 bases from J, the junction kept 3 bases outside the gene matches. The chain's CDR3 is CAISQGVTEAFF. CDR3 DNA sequence: TGTGCCATCAGCCAGGGGGTTACTGAAGCTTTCTTT.

This chain links TRBV9 with TRBJ1-1; D is unclear. The CDR3 length is 16 residues. Trimming stripped 0 bases from V and 3 bases from J, with 15 bases between. Germline V gene data show CDR1 as SGDLS and CDR2 as YYNGEE. As DNA, the CDR3 is TGTGCCAGCAGCGTAGCTGGAAAAGTGGGTGACACTGAAGCTTTCTTT. Protein sequence: CASSVAGKVGDTEAFF.

The J gene is TRBJ2-7, the V gene TRBV10-3; TRBD1 agrees at 9 bases. The ends lost 3 bases at V and 2 bases at J; junction bases unmatched: 2. This CDR3 contains 14 residues. Germline-derived CDR1 and CDR2 are ENHRY and SYGVKD. The CDR3 DNA is TGTGCCATCAGTGACCGACAGGGGGCCTACGAGCAGTACTTC. Translated, it gives CAISDRQGAYEQYF.

V is TRBV7-9 and J is TRBJ1-2; weak D call: TRBD1 (6 bases). CDR1 and CDR2 from the germline V gene are SEHNR and FQNEAQ (reference sequence). V was cut by 3 bases and J by 6 bases, with 23 bases left in between. This CDR3 comprises 17 residues. The chain's CDR3 is CASSLAPGERAIDGYTF. The CDR3 coding sequence is TGTGCCAGCAGCTTGGCCCCAGGGGAGCGGGCCATCGATGGCTACACCTTC. Together with reference TRBV7-9 and TRBJ1-2, the CDR3 gives the full variable domain: DTGVSQNPRHKITKRGQNVTFRCDPISEHNRLYWYRQTLGQGPEFLTYFQNEAQLEKSRLLSDRFSAERPKGSFSTLEIQRTEQGDSAMYLCASSLAPGERAIDGYTFGSGTRLTVV.

The rearrangement uses TRBV11-2 and TRBJ2-6; D tentatively reads TRBD1 or TRBD2 (5 bases each). The CDR3 extends over 19 amino acids. Looked up from germline, CDR1 is SGHAT and CDR2 is FQNNGV. V dropped 0 bases and J dropped 0 bases, with 15 bases sitting between them. This CDR3 is CASSLDLGAPSSGANVLTF. The CDR3 region has the DNA TGTGCCAGCAGCTTAGATCTCGGGGCACCCTCCTCTGGGGCCAACGTCCTGACTTTC. The variable domain in full, completed from reference TRBV11-2 and TRBJ2-6, reads EAGVAQSPRYKIIEKRQSVAFWCNPISGHATLYWYQQILGQGPKLLIQFQNNGVVDDSQLPKDRFSAERLKGVDSTLKIQPAKLEDSAVYLCASSLDLGAPSSGANVLTFGAGSRLTVL.

By share, this clone counts as medium-sized. CDR3 amino acids: CASSLASENEQFF. The CDR3 DNA is TGTGCCAGCAGCTTGGCTAGCGAGAATGAGCAGTTCTTC. The chain uses TRBV5-4 and TRBJ2-1; TRBD2 might be the D (6 bases). Germline V gene lookup returns CDR1 SGHNT and CDR2 YYREEE (reference sequence). The CDR3 spans 13 residues. Between the trimmed V and J ends, which lost 0 bases and 7 bases, there was a span of 8 bases.

This chain uses TRBV7-9 with TRBJ2-7, with D possibly being TRBD2 (6 bases). The ends were cut back, 2 bases at V and 1 base at J, with 15 bases in the middle. Germline V CDR1 and CDR2: SEHNR, FQNEAQ (reference sequence). The CDR3 length is 16 residues. CDR3 coding DNA: TGTGCCAGCAGCTTATGCGGCGGGAACCTTTCCTACGAGCAGTACGTC. It translates to CASSLCGGNLSYEQYV.